The clone carrying this T cell receptor beta chain was seen a few times. Its antigen is unknown. This entry is derived from a study of CD8 T cells in ankylosing spondylitis. Quantitative 5'-RACE with molecular barcodes produced the TCR beta libraries. TCRdb recomputed calls from the 5' RACE reads with MiXCR, one row per CDR3 protein. Of more than 400,000 distinct CDR3 sequences listed, about 5.4% were seen once; the top ten hold around 3.4%. Germline V gives CDR1 DFQATT, CDR2 SNEGSKA (reference sequence). Trimming removed 0 bases at V and 4 bases at J, with 13 bases between. The CDR3 runs 14 residues. The study, taken as a whole, reports: Characteristic, it appeared, of ankylosing spondylitis blood was a TCR beta motif of eight or nine highly homologous variants. Disease-linked clones reportedly concentrated significantly in matched ankylosing spondylitis synovial fluid. Disease-linked clones bore a CD8+ phenotype, appearing relatively rarely in peripheral blood. Certain motif variants had earlier been reported in reactive arthritis synovial fluid and blood.

The TCR sequence derives from a male donor with ankylosing spondylitis. The chain is built from TRBV20-1 and TRBJ2-7; tentative D call: TRBD2 (5 bases). Sequencing used blood, either unsorted or a sorted T cell fraction (not recorded which). The CDR3: CSARDPSGKYEQYF. The CDR3 nucleotides are TGCAGTGCTAGAGACCCGTCGGGGAAGTACGAGCAGTACTTC.